These T cell receptor beta chains were read from a single sample in a study of cytomegalovirus exposure and HLA in healthy donors. Assay: immunoSEQ multiplex PCR; the TCRdb copy retains only in-frame clones and omits some. Counted here are approximately 150,000 clones, about 75% occurring once; the ten biggest clones make up roughly 7.3%. Sequenced sample: PBMCs. The receptors stem from a male donor in good health and CMV-seropositive. CDR3s include the opening cysteine and the closing phenylalanine or tryptophan. Each record gives: J gene, clone size, D gene, V gene, CDR3 DNA, CDR3 protein. A D gene is named only where the DNA matches it firmly. Size is stated for part of the rows, as once, few or many counts, or as a class when the clone is expanded.

J gene: TRBJ2-2
clone size: few
D gene: -
V gene: TRBV5-4
CDR3 DNA: TGTGCCAGCAGTCGGGGTCGGGACGGGGAGCTGTTTTTT
CDR3 protein: CASSRGRDGELFF

J gene: TRBJ2-1
clone size: -
D gene: -
V gene: TRBV10-1
CDR3 DNA: TGCGCCAGCAGCGGGGTTCTCGGCGCGGGGAACTACAATGAGCAGTTCTTC
CDR3 protein: CASSGVLGAGNYNEQFF

J gene: TRBJ2-1
clone size: once
D gene: -
V gene: TRBV6-5
CDR3 DNA: TGTGCCAGCAGTTACTCCCGGACCGGGAACAATGAGCAGTTCTTC
CDR3 protein: CASSYSRTGNNEQFF

J gene: TRBJ2-2
clone size: -
D gene: TRBD2
V gene: TRBV11-2
CDR3 DNA: TGTGCCAGCAGCTTAGATCGAGCCGGGGGGGCCTTGAACACCGGGGAGCTGTTTTTT
CDR3 protein: CASSLDRAGGALNTGELFF

J gene: TRBJ1-4
clone size: -
D gene: TRBD1
V gene: TRBV9
CDR3 DNA: TGTGCCAGCAGCGCGGGACAGGGGAGCGAAAAACTGTTTTTT
CDR3 protein: CASSAGQGSEKLFF

J gene: TRBJ2-1
clone size: -
D gene: -
V gene: TRBV4-3
CDR3 DNA: TGCGCCAGCAGCCAAATGGCAGGGGCCTACAATGAGCAGTTCTTC
CDR3 protein: CASSQMAGAYNEQFF

J gene: TRBJ2-3
clone size: -
D gene: TRBD2
V gene: TRBV29-1
CDR3 DNA: TGCAGCGTTGCTTGGACTAGCGGGCCCCGGGATACGCAGTATTTT
CDR3 protein: CSVAWTSGPRDTQYF

J gene: TRBJ1-2
clone size: -
D gene: -
V gene: TRBV10-3
CDR3 DNA: TGTGCCATCAGTGTGGGCTTCGCAGGGGTCGATGGCTACACCTTC
CDR3 protein: CAISVGFAGVDGYTF

J gene: TRBJ1-1
clone size: few
D gene: -
V gene: TRBV11-1
CDR3 DNA: TGTGCCAGCAGCTTAGTCGCCGGGAGGGAAGGGCAAGCTTTCTTT
CDR3 protein: CASSLVAGREGQAFF

J gene: TRBJ1-2
clone size: few
D gene: TRBD1
V gene: TRBV2
CDR3 DNA: TGTGCCAGCAGTGAACGGACAGGGGTAAACTATGGCTACACCTTC
CDR3 protein: CASSERTGVNYGYTF

J gene: TRBJ1-5
clone size: -
D gene: -
V gene: TRBV9
CDR3 DNA: TGTGCCAGCGGTAGGGACATGAATCAGCCCCAGCATTTT
CDR3 protein: CASGRDMNQPQHF

J gene: TRBJ2-3
clone size: -
D gene: TRBD2
V gene: TRBV4-3
CDR3 DNA: TGCGCCAGCAGCCAAGTGTGGGTGGGGGGGGATACGCAGTATTTT
CDR3 protein: CASSQVWVGGDTQYF

J gene: TRBJ2-7
clone size: few
D gene: -
V gene: TRBV10-1
CDR3 DNA: TGCGCCAGCAGTGAGCGTCCCACGAGCTCCTACGAGCAGTACTTC
CDR3 protein: CASSERPTSSYEQYF

J gene: TRBJ2-3
clone size: once
D gene: -
V gene: TRBV19
CDR3 DNA: TGTGCCAGTAGTAGGGACTTTAACACGCCAGATACGCAGTATTTT
CDR3 protein: CASSRDFNTPDTQYF

J gene: TRBJ1-5
clone size: -
D gene: TRBD1
V gene: TRBV15
CDR3 DNA: TGTGCCACCAGCAGGGAGGTCGGGACAGATCAGCCCCAGCATTTT
CDR3 protein: CATSREVGTDQPQHF

J gene: TRBJ2-5
clone size: -
D gene: TRBD1
V gene: TRBV6-5
CDR3 DNA: TGTGCCAGCAGTTACTTCCGGACAGGGGAGACCCAGTACTTC
CDR3 protein: CASSYFRTGETQYF

J gene: TRBJ2-3
clone size: -
D gene: TRBD2
V gene: TRBV6-1
CDR3 DNA: TGTGCCAGCAGTGAAGCGCTCGGGGGGGGCGGGTCAGATACGCAGTATTTT
CDR3 protein: CASSEALGGGGSDTQYF

J gene: TRBJ2-3
clone size: -
D gene: TRBD2
V gene: TRBV9
CDR3 DNA: TGTGCCAGCAGCGAATCGGGACTAGCGAAAAATACGCAGTATTTT
CDR3 protein: CASSESGLAKNTQYF

J gene: TRBJ1-3
clone size: -
D gene: -
V gene: TRBV7-9
CDR3 DNA: TGTGCCAGCGGCGGGTCTACCTCTGGAAACACCATATATTTT
CDR3 protein: CASGGSTSGNTIYF

J gene: TRBJ2-3
clone size: -
D gene: TRBD1
V gene: TRBV5-1
CDR3 DNA: TGCGCCAGCAGCTTGGGAGGGGGCCCAGATACGCAGTATTTT
CDR3 protein: CASSLGGGPDTQYF

J gene: TRBJ2-7
clone size: -
D gene: -
V gene: TRBV10-1
CDR3 DNA: TGCGCCAGCAGCCCGGGACTCTACGAGCAGTACTTC
CDR3 protein: CASSPGLYEQYF

J gene: TRBJ1-2
clone size: -
D gene: TRBD1
V gene: TRBV7-9
CDR3 DNA: TGTGCCAGCAGCGTGCCGGGACAGGGGGGGATTATTCGAGGCTACACCTTC
CDR3 protein: CASSVPGQGGIIRGYTF

J gene: TRBJ1-3
clone size: -
D gene: -
V gene: TRBV7-9
CDR3 DNA: TGTGCCAGCAGCTTAGCCAGGTCTGGAAACACCATATATTTT
CDR3 protein: CASSLARSGNTIYF

J gene: TRBJ1-1
clone size: few
D gene: TRBD1
V gene: TRBV7-9
CDR3 DNA: TGTGCCAGCAGCTTAGCAACGGGACAGGGGGCAATAGCTTTCTTT
CDR3 protein: CASSLATGQGAIAFF

J gene: TRBJ2-2
clone size: -
D gene: -
V gene: TRBV6-1
CDR3 DNA: TGTGCCGGTAAAAGCGTGTTCGCGAACACCGGGGAGCTGTTTTTT
CDR3 protein: CAGKSVFANTGELFF

J gene: TRBJ1-2
clone size: -
D gene: -
V gene: TRBV12-5
CDR3 DNA: TGTGCTAGTGGTTTGGATCCCAGGGGTAACTATGGCTACACCTTC
CDR3 protein: CASGLDPRGNYGYTF

J gene: TRBJ2-7
clone size: -
D gene: TRBD1
V gene: TRBV11-3
CDR3 DNA: TGTGCCAGCAGCACTCGGACAGGGAACGAGCAGTACTTC
CDR3 protein: CASSTRTGNEQYF

J gene: TRBJ2-5
clone size: -
D gene: TRBD2
V gene: TRBV5-1
CDR3 DNA: TGCGCCAGCAGCTTGGCAGCGGGGGGCCAAGAGACCCAGTACTTC
CDR3 protein: CASSLAAGGQETQYF

J gene: TRBJ1-1
clone size: -
D gene: -
V gene: TRBV6-5
CDR3 DNA: TGTGCCAGCACGGGGGAAGGCACTGAAGCTTTCTTT
CDR3 protein: CASTGEGTEAFF

J gene: TRBJ2-1
clone size: -
D gene: TRBD1
V gene: TRBV6-5
CDR3 DNA: TGTGCCAGCAGTTCCGGGACAGCGGTCCCTCACAATGAGCAGTTCTTC
CDR3 protein: CASSSGTAVPHNEQFF

J gene: TRBJ1-6
clone size: once
D gene: -
V gene: TRBV30
CDR3 DNA: TGTGCCTGGAGCTATGGACTGTATTATAATTCACCCCTCCACTTT
CDR3 protein: CAWSYGLYYNSPLHF

J gene: TRBJ2-1
clone size: -
D gene: -
V gene: TRBV4-3
CDR3 DNA: TGCGCCAGCAGCTCATACAGGGATTGGCAGTTCTTC
CDR3 protein: CASSSYRDWQFF

J gene: TRBJ1-2
clone size: few
D gene: -
V gene: TRBV13
CDR3 DNA: TGTGCCAGCAGCTCGAGTGTCCCTCGGGGCTACACCTTC
CDR3 protein: CASSSSVPRGYTF

J gene: TRBJ1-6
clone size: -
D gene: -
V gene: TRBV5-1
CDR3 DNA: TGCGCCAGCTCACCGTTGGGGGGAGAATCACCCCTCCACTTT
CDR3 protein: CASSPLGGESPLHF

J gene: TRBJ2-7
clone size: -
D gene: TRBD1
V gene: TRBV28
CDR3 DNA: TGTGCCAGCAAGGGAGGACAGGGGACCTACGAGCAGTACTTC
CDR3 protein: CASKGGQGTYEQYF

J gene: TRBJ1-2
clone size: -
D gene: -
V gene: TRBV2
CDR3 DNA: TGTGCCAGCAGTCCCTCCCGTGGCTACACCTTC
CDR3 protein: CASSPSRGYTF

J gene: TRBJ1-1
clone size: -
D gene: -
V gene: TRBV19
CDR3 DNA: TGTGCCAGTAGGACAGACATGAACACTGAAGCTTTCTTT
CDR3 protein: CASRTDMNTEAFF

J gene: TRBJ1-1
clone size: -
D gene: -
V gene: TRBV4-1
CDR3 DNA: TGCGCCAGCAGCGGGAGGGGGGGACGGCGAGGTAGCACTGAAGCTTTCTTT
CDR3 protein: CASSGRGGRRGSTEAFF

J gene: TRBJ1-2
clone size: -
D gene: -
V gene: TRBV7-9
CDR3 DNA: TGTGCCAGCAGCTCACAGGGAATCCCTAACTATGGCTACACCTTC
CDR3 protein: CASSSQGIPNYGYTF

J gene: TRBJ2-7
clone size: -
D gene: TRBD1
V gene: TRBV5-6
CDR3 DNA: TGTGCCAGCAGCTCACCCGCGCGGCTCCGGGACAGCTCCTACGAGCAGTACTTC
CDR3 protein: CASSSPARLRDSSYEQYF

J gene: TRBJ1-5
clone size: -
D gene: -
V gene: TRBV27
CDR3 DNA: TGTGCCAGCAGGAAACAGAATCAGCCCCAGCATTTT
CDR3 protein: CASRKQNQPQHF

J gene: TRBJ2-5
clone size: -
D gene: TRBD1
V gene: TRBV19
CDR3 DNA: TGTGCCAGTAGTATAGAGTCAGGGGGCGCGAAGACCCAGTACTTC
CDR3 protein: CASSIESGGAKTQYF

J gene: TRBJ2-1
clone size: few
D gene: TRBD2
V gene: TRBV6-1
CDR3 DNA: TGTGCCAGCAACTCGTTAGCGGGGGGGCCCGATGAGCAGTTCTTC
CDR3 protein: CASNSLAGGPDEQFF

J gene: TRBJ2-7
clone size: -
D gene: TRBD1
V gene: TRBV7-8
CDR3 DNA: TGTGCCAGCAGCTTAGGACAGGGAAGAGGCCACGAGCAGTACTTC
CDR3 protein: CASSLGQGRGHEQYF

J gene: TRBJ1-5
clone size: few
D gene: TRBD1
V gene: TRBV12-5
CDR3 DNA: TGTGCTAGTGGCCTCGGGACAGTAAATCAGCCCCAGCATTTT
CDR3 protein: CASGLGTVNQPQHF

J gene: TRBJ1-1
clone size: -
D gene: -
V gene: TRBV27
CDR3 DNA: TGTGCCAGCCGACAGGCGACAATGACTGAAGCTTTCTTT
CDR3 protein: CASRQATMTEAFF

J gene: TRBJ2-3
clone size: -
D gene: TRBD2
V gene: TRBV6-1
CDR3 DNA: TGTGCCAGCGGACCCGGGACTAGCGGGGCAGATACGCAGTATTTT
CDR3 protein: CASGPGTSGADTQYF

J gene: TRBJ2-2
clone size: -
D gene: TRBD2
V gene: TRBV9
CDR3 DNA: TGTGCCAGCAGCGTCGAGGGAGGGGCGAACACCGGGGAGCTGTTTTTT
CDR3 protein: CASSVEGGANTGELFF

J gene: TRBJ2-5
clone size: -
D gene: TRBD1
V gene: TRBV5-5
CDR3 DNA: TGTGCCAGCATCGAGGGGACAGTACAAGAGACCCAGTACTTC
CDR3 protein: CASIEGTVQETQYF

J gene: TRBJ2-1
clone size: -
D gene: TRBD2
V gene: TRBV7-8
CDR3 DNA: TGTGCCAGCAGCTCGACTAGCGGGGGGAATGAGCAGTTCTTC
CDR3 protein: CASSSTSGGNEQFF

J gene: TRBJ1-4
clone size: few
D gene: -
V gene: TRBV11-2
CDR3 DNA: TGTGCCAGCAGTCGGGGGGGGAATGAAAAACTGTTTTTT
CDR3 protein: CASSRGGNEKLFF

J gene: TRBJ2-3
clone size: -
D gene: -
V gene: TRBV4-1
CDR3 DNA: TGCGCCAGCAGCCTAAGTGAGGCTAGCCACGGGACAGATACGCAGTATTTT
CDR3 protein: CASSLSEASHGTDTQYF

J gene: TRBJ2-3
clone size: once
D gene: TRBD2
V gene: TRBV7-6
CDR3 DNA: TGTGCCAGCAGCTCCCTAGCGGGGGCGGTGGTTGATACGCAGTATTTT
CDR3 protein: CASSSLAGAVVDTQYF